The 2 T cell receptor beta chains listed next were all sequenced from one sample in a study of OX40 agonist ivuxolimab in advanced cancers. Assay used: immunoSEQ multiplex PCR; TCRdb lists only in-frame clones, some missing. The sample includes some 50,000 clones, over 75% of them seen just once. Sequenced here: CD4+ or CD8+ T cells sorted from blood, sampled in a trial of the OX40 agonist ivuxolimab. The source of these receptors is an adult with an advanced solid tumor such as melanoma, head and neck, liver or kidney cancer.

This sequence joins TRBV7-9 and TRBJ2-7; perhaps TRBD2 as D (6 bases). The V end lost 5 bases, the J end lost 2 bases, and 13 bases lay between the germline ends. CDR1 is SEHNR, CDR2 FQNEAQ, per germline (reference sequence). The CDR3 covers 14 residues. CDR3 DNA: TGTGCCAGCAGCCGGGACTCCGTTACCTACGAGCAGTACTTC. It is translated as CASSRDSVTYEQYF.

The chain uses TRBV5-1 and TRBJ2-1; no firm D call. Germline loops: CDR1 SGHRS, CDR2 YFSETQ. Trimming pared 0 bases from V and 8 bases from J, leaving 9 bases between. The CDR3 consists of 13 residues. The CDR3 spells CASSLAGSDEQFF. CDR3 sequence (DNA): TGCGCCAGCAGCTTGGCCGGGTCCGATGAGCAGTTCTTC.